This TCR beta chain emerged from a study of blood T cell repertoires in COVID-19 (TCRdb year 2020). Background for the entire study: Samples from collaborators originated in the United States, Italy and Spain and spanned both the acute and convalescent phases of COVID-19. The prospective study material was composed of cDNA or gDNA derived from T cells, B-cell-depleted T cells, or PBMCs. Deeply sampled blood TCRbeta repertoires from subjects exposed to, actively infected with, or recovered from COVID-19 were included in the dataset. The repertoires were made available in a free public database intended to serve as a resource for research on the immune response to SARS-CoV-2. Samples came from the ongoing ImmuneRACE study (first 160 participants) plus 1,254 subjects from 6 global collaborators. A de-identified subject ID, COVID-19 status, age in years and sex were almost always included in the sample metadata. Where available, HLA class I and class II types were taken from metadata supplied by the sample provider and were not determined by assay-based typing.

A single count supports this clone. No antigen is known for it. Base-call qualities are not available, and no considerably larger clone is one nucleotide away. The immunoSEQ Assay, a bias-controlled multiplex PCR, was used to amplify TCRbeta CDR3 regions from genomic DNA. In the paper's pipeline: Nucleated cell counts per sample were estimated from amplification of reference gene primers within the assay. To quantify the absolute abundance of each unique TCRbeta CDR3 rearrangement, sequence reads were collapsed and filtered. For each sample, productive Simpson clonality was calculated by taking the square root of Simpson's diversity index across productive rearrangements. TCRdb limited this immuneACCESS table to in-frame rearrangements with V and J called. A share of clones is missing; checked studies link under half to unresolved V genes, and the rest is unexplained. V and J calls plus clone size are reproduced from that table; the DNA served to infer D and trimming. The sample includes 300,000 to 450,000 clones, with more than 70% observed a single time. Less than 3.5% of the sample goes to the ten largest clones.

One collaborating source in Seattle enrolled patients during active infection and followed them longitudinally through the course of disease. The collaborating institutions used their own protocols to collect whole blood in K2EDTA tubes. Collaborator samples were shipped for TCRbeta analysis as frozen whole blood, isolated PBMCs, or DNA extracted from either sample type. According to the germline V gene (reference sequence), CDR1 reads GTSNPN and CDR2 reads SVGIG. Germline trimming: 2 bases from V, 5 bases from J; junction bases outside gene matches: 6. From its cysteine to its phenylalanine, the CDR3 spans 16 amino acids. Only the CDR3 region is kept as DNA, spanning 48 bases read in frame from base 1. General findings and caveats noted by the study authors: The amount of clinical and demographic metadata varied by source and participant and was provided uncurated.

The chain was built from TRBV30 and TRBJ2-1, and 13 bases in between align with TRBD2. Sample: peripheral blood. This sequence was found in a woman in her 30s with COVID-19, enrolled during active disease. The nucleotides read TGTGCCTGGAGTCCACTAGGGACTAGCGGGAACAATGAGCAGTTCTTC. It translates to CAWSPLGTSGNNEQFF.